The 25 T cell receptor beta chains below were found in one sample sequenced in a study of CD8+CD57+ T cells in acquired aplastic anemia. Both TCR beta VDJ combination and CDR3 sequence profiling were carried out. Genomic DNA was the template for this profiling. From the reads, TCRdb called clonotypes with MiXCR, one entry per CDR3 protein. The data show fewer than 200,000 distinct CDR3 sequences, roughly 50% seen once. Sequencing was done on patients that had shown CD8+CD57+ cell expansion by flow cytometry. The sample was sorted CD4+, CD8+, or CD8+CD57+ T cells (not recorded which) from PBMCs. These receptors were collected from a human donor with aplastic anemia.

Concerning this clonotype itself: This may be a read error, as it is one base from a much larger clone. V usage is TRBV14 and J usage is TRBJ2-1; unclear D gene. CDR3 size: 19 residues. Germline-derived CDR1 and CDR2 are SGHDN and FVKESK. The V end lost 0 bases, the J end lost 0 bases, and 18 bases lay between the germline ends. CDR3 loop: CASSQEGMGILRSYNEQFF. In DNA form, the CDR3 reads TGTGCCAGCAGCCAAGAGGGGATGGGGATCCTCCGCTCCTACAATGAGCAGTTCTTC.

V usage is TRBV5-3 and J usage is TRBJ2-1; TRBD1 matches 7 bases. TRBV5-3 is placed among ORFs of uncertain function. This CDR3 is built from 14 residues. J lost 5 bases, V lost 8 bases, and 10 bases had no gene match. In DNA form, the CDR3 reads TGTGCCAGTGCTCCTAGACAGGGAAACAATGAGCAGTTCTTC. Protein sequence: CASAPRQGNNEQFF.

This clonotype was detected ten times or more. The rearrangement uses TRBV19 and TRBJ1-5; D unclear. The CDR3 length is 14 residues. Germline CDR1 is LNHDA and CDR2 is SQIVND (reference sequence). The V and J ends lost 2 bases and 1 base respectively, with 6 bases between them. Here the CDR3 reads CASSILGSNQPQHF. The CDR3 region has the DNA TGTGCCAGTAGTATACTGGGCAGCAATCAGCCCCAGCATTTT.

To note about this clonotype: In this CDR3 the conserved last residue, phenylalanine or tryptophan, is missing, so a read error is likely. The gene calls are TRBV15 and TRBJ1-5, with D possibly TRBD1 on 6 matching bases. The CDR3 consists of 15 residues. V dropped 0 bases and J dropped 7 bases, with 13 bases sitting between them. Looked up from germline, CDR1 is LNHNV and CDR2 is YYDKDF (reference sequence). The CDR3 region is CATSRDPGGHQPQHL. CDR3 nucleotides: TGTGCCACCAGCAGAGATCCCGGGGGCCACCAGCCCCAGCATCTG.

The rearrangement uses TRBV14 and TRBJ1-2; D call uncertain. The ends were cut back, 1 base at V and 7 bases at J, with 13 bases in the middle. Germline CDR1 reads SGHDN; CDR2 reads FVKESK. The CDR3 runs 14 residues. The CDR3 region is CASSQAGTVGGYTF. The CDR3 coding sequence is TGTGCCAGCAGCCAAGCCGGAACTGTGGGTGGCTACACCTTC.

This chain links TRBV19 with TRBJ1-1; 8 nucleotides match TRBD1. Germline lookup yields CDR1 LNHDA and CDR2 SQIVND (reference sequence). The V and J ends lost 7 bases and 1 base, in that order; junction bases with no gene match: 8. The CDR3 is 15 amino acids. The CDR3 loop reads CASKAPGQANTEAFF. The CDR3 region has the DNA TGTGCCAGTAAAGCTCCGGGACAGGCGAACACTGAAGCTTTCTTT.

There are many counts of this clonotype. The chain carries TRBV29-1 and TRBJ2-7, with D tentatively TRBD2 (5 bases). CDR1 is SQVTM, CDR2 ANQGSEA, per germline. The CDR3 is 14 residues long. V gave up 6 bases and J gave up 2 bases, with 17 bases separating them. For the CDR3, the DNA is TGCAGCGTCGTACTACTAGAGCTCCCCTACGAGCAGTACTTC. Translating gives CSVVLLELPYEQYF.

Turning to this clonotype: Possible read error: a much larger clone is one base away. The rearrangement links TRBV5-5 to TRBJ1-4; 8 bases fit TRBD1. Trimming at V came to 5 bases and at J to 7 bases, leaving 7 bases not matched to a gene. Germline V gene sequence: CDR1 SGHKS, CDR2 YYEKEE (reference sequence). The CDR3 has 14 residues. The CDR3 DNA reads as TGTGCCAGCAGTTCCGACAGGGGTGTTGAAAAACTGTTTTTT. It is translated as CASSSDRGVEKLFF.

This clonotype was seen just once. This CDR3 reads CASSAGFAYNSPLHF. CDR3 DNA: TGTGCCAGTAGTGCAGGGTTCGCCTATAATTCACCCCTCCACTTT. The rearrangement uses TRBV19 and TRBJ1-6; perhaps TRBD1 as D (5 bases). Deletions cut 5 bases from V and 2 bases from J, with 10 bases between. Germline-derived CDR1 and CDR2 are LNHDA and SQIVND (reference sequence). The CDR3 totals 15 residues.

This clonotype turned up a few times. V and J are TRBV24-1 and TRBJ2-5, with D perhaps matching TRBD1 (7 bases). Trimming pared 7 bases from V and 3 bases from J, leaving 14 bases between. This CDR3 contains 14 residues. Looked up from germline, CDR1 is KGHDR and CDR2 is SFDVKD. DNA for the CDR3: TGTGCCACCAGGGGCAGGGGGGCTAAAGAGACCCAGTACTTC. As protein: CATRGRGAKETQYF.

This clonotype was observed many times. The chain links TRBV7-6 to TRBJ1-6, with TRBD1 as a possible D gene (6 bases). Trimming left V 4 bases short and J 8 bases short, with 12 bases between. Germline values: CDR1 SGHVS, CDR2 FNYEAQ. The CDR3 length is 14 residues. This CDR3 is CASSSIKGDSPLHF. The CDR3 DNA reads TGTGCCAGCAGCTCTATCAAGGGGGATTCACCCCTCCACTTT.

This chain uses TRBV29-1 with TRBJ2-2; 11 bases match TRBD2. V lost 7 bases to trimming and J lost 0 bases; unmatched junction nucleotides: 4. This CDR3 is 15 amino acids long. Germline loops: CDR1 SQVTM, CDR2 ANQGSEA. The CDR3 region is CSAGSGGANTGELFF. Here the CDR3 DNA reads TGCAGCGCGGGTAGCGGGGGGGCGAACACCGGGGAGCTGTTTTTT.

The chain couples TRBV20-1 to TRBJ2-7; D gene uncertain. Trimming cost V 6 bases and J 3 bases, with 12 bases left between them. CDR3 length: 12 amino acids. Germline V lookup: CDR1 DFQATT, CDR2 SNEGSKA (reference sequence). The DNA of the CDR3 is TGCAGTGCCAAGCATGGAGTCTACGAGCAGTACTTC. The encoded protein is CSAKHGVYEQYF.

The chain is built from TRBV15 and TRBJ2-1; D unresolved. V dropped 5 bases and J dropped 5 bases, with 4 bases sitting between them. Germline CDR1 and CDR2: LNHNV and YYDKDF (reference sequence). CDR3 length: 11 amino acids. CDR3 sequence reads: CATSGNNEQFF. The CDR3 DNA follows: TGTGCCACCAGCGGTAACAATGAGCAGTTCTTC.

CDR3 nucleotides: TGTGCCAGCAGCCCGTCCCCACCGGGACTAGCGTATCATTACAATGAGCAGTTCTTC. It translates to CASSPSPPGLAYHYNEQFF. V and J are TRBV4-2 and TRBJ2-1; 10 bases fit TRBD2. In germline, CDR1 is LGHNA, CDR2 YNFKEQ. This CDR3 spans 19 amino acids. Losses at the gene ends were 4 bases for V and 4 bases for J; bases not matched to a gene: 16.

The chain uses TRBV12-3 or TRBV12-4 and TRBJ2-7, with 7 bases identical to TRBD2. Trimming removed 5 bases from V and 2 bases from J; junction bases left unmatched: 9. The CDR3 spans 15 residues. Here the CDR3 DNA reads TGTGCCAGCAGTAGCGGGACTATCGGGACCTACGAGCAGTACTTC. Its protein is CASSSGTIGTYEQYF.

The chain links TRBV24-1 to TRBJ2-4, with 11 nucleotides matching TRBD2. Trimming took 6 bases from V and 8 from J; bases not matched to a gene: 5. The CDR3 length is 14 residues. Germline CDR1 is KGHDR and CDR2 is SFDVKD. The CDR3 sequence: CATSSSGGSDIQYF. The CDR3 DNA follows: TGTGCCACCAGTTCTAGCGGGGGGTCTGACATTCAGTACTTC.

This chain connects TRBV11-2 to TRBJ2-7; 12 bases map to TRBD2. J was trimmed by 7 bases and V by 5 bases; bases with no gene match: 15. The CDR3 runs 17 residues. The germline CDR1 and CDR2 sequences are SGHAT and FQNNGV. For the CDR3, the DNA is TGTGCCAGCAGCCCGCAGGTCGGGACTAGCGGGCTGGGGGAGCAGTACTTC. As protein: CASSPQVGTSGLGEQYF.

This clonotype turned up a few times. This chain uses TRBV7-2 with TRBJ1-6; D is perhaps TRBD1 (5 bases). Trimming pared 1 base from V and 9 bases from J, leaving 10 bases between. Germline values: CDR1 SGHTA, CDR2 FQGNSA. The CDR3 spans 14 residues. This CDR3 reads CASSLGRDRSPLHF. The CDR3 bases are TGTGCCAGCAGCTTAGGCAGGGATCGTTCACCCCTCCACTTT.

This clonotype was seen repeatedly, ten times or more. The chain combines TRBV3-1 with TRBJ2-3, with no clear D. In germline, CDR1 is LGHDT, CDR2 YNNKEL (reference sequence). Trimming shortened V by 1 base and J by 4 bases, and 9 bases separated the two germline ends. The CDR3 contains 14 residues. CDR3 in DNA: TGTGCCAGCAGCCAAGTTGTGCAGGCAGATACGCAGTATTTT. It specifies CASSQVVQADTQYF.

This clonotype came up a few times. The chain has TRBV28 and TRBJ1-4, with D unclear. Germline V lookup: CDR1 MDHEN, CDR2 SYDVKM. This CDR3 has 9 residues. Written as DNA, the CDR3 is TGTGAGGAGGTTGAAAAACTGTTTTTT. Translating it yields CEEVEKLFF.

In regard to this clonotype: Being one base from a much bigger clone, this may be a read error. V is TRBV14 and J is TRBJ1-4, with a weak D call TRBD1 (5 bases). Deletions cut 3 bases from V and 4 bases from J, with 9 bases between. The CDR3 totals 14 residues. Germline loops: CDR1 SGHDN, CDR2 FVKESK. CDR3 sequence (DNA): TGTGCCAGCAGCCACCAGGGACTTAATGAAAAACTGTTTTTT. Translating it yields CASSHQGLNEKLFF.

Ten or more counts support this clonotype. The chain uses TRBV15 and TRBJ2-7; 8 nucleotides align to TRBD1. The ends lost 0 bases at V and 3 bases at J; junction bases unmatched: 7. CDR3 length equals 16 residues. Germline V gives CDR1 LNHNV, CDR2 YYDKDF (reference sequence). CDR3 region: CATSRDLPGGNYEQYF. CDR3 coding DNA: TGTGCCACCAGCAGAGATCTGCCAGGGGGCAACTACGAGCAGTACTTC.

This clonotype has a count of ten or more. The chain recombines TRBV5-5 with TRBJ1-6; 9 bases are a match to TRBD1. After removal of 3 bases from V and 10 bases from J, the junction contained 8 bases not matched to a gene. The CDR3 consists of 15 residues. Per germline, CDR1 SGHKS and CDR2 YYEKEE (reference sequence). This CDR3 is CASSWGTGSGSPLHF. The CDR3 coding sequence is TGTGCCAGCAGCTGGGGGACAGGGAGCGGGTCACCCCTCCACTTT.

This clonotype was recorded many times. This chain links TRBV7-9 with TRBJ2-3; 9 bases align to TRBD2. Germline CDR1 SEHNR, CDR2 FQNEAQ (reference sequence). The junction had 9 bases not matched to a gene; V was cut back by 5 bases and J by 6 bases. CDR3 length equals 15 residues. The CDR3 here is CASSLSSGVSDTQYF. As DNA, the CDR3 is TGTGCCAGCAGCCTCTCTAGCGGGGTGTCCGATACGCAGTATTTT.